Listed below are T cell receptor beta chains from one sample, sequenced in a study of blood T cells in healthy people across ages. TCRdb called the 5' RACE reads again in MiXCR, with one record for every CDR3 protein. The sample includes about 730,000 distinct CDR3 sequences, 43% seen only once; the top ten take less than 25%. The sequencing input was blood. The receptor set was obtained from a woman aged 55-75 years in good health. The CDR3 runs from the conserved cysteine through the conserved F or W. Fields, in order: D gene, J gene, clone size, V gene, CDR3 protein, CDR3 DNA. The D gene is left open where the match is weak. Size values are once, few and many counts, or a class for expanded clones, and some rows have none.

>NA|TRBJ1-1|NA|TRBV2
CASSYGSAGEAFF
TGTGCCAGCAGTTACGGTTCGGCGGGTGAAGCTTTCTTT
>NA|TRBJ1-2|NA|TRBV6-6
CASSYLAARVDYGYTF
TGTGCCAGCAGTTACTTGGCGGCCAGGGTGGACTATGGCTACACCTTC
>TRBD2|TRBJ2-1|NA|TRBV20-1
CSATRGGSYNEQFF
TGCAGTGCTACCCGGGGGGGCTCCTACAATGAGCAGTTCTTC
>TRBD1|TRBJ1-2|NA|TRBV7-3
CASSRTGGDYGYTF
TGTGCCAGCAGCCGGACAGGGGGCGACTATGGCTACACCTTC
>NA|TRBJ2-4|few|TRBV20-1
CSADGDSQNIQYF
TGCAGTGCTGACGGGGACTCTCAAAACATTCAGTACTTC
>TRBD2|TRBJ2-5|NA|TRBV20-1
CSAREPPLAGGETQYF
TGCAGTGCTAGAGAACCCCCTCTAGCGGGAGGGGAGACCCAGTACTTC
>NA|TRBJ1-2|few|TRBV7-2
CASSIYTVGSNYGYTF
TGTGCCAGCAGCATTTACACTGTGGGATCTAACTATGGCTACACCTTC
>NA|TRBJ2-1|once|TRBV6-2/TRBV6-3
CASSYSPRAPNNEQFF
TGTGCCAGCAGTTACTCCCCTCGGGCGCCAAACAATGAGCAGTTCTTC
>NA|TRBJ2-1|NA|TRBV20-1
CSAPGHEDYNEQFF
TGCAGTGCGCCGGGACATGAGGACTACAATGAGCAGTTCTTC
>NA|TRBJ2-1|few|TRBV7-2
CASSNKGGRGSPVNEQFF
TGTGCCAGCAGCAATAAGGGGGGCCGGGGGTCTCCGGTCAATGAGCAGTTCTTC
>TRBD1|TRBJ1-1|NA|TRBV7-9
CASSLMTGQAFF
TGTGCCAGCAGCTTAATGACAGGGCAGGCTTTCTTT
>TRBD1|TRBJ2-7|NA|TRBV6-1
CAYRGDSYEQYF
TGTGCTTACAGGGGGGACTCCTACGAGCAGTACTTC
>NA|TRBJ2-5|few|TRBV12-3/TRBV12-4
CASRLQGSQETQYF
TGTGCCAGCAGACTACAGGGTTCTCAAGAGACCCAGTACTTC
>NA|TRBJ2-1|NA|TRBV18
CASSRLRQEGRNEQFF
TGTGCCAGCTCACGCCTCAGGCAGGAAGGGCGCAATGAGCAGTTCTTC
>TRBD2|TRBJ2-3|NA|TRBV20-1
CSARGNLGLAGVSDTQYF
TGCAGTGCTAGAGGAAATCTTGGCCTAGCGGGAGTTTCAGATACGCAGTATTTT
>NA|TRBJ2-7|NA|TRBV20-1
CSASSSRQYF
TGCAGTGCTAGCAGCTCCAGGCAGTACTTC
>TRBD1|TRBJ1-2|NA|TRBV20-1
CSARPDIGQGAYYGYTF
TGCAGTGCTAGGCCAGACATAGGACAGGGGGCCTACTATGGCTACACCTTC
>NA|TRBJ2-6|NA|TRBV20-1
CSARDHPSVLSGASVLTF
TGCAGTGCTAGAGATCATCCTTCGGTGCTGTCTGGGGCCAGCGTCCTGACTTTC
>NA|TRBJ1-6|NA|TRBV3-1
CASSQGDPPLHF
TGTGCCAGCAGCCAAGGGGATCCACCCCTCCACTTT
>NA|TRBJ2-3|many|TRBV2
CASSERRAGFADTQYF
TGTGCCAGCAGTGAAAGGCGGGCTGGCTTCGCAGATACGCAGTATTTT
>TRBD1|TRBJ2-3|NA|TRBV7-9
CASRGGQGTQYF
TGTGCCAGCAGGGGAGGACAGGGCACGCAGTATTTT
>NA|TRBJ2-1|NA|TRBV11-1
CASSFRFSPGQDFEAGREQFF
TGTGCCAGCAGCTTTCGATTTAGCCCTGGACAGGATTTTGAAGCGGGACGAGAGCAGTTCTTC
>TRBD1|TRBJ2-3|NA|TRBV24-1
CATSDRQGAGGTGTQYF
TGTGCCACCAGTGATAGACAGGGGGCTGGAGGCACAGGTACGCAGTATTTT
>NA|TRBJ1-2|NA|TRBV5-5
CASSLPGPNLGDYGYTF
TGTGCCAGCAGCTTGCCGGGGCCTAACTTGGGGGACTATGGCTACACCTTC
>NA|TRBJ1-5|NA|TRBV6-2/TRBV6-3
CATMGGPPSNQPQHF
TGTGCCACCATGGGGGGCCCACCGTCTAATCAGCCCCAGCATTTT
>TRBD2|TRBJ2-3|NA|TRBV12-3/TRBV12-4
CASSLTSGFTDTQYF
TGTGCCAGCAGTTTGACTAGCGGATTCACAGATACGCAGTATTTT
>NA|TRBJ1-2|NA|TRBV5-4
CASSTGGPSYGYTF
TGTGCCAGCAGCACGGGGGGGCCGAGCTATGGCTACACCTTC
>NA|TRBJ2-3|few|TRBV5-6
CASTIGGPSSTDTQYF
TGTGCCAGCACCATAGGGGGACCCTCTAGCACAGATACGCAGTATTTT
>NA|TRBJ1-5|many|TRBV28
CASTPESSNQPQHF
TGTGCCAGCACCCCGGAGAGTAGCAATCAGCCCCAGCATTTT
>NA|TRBJ1-2|NA|TRBV20-1
CSARQDGGYYGYTF
TGCAGTGCGCGGCAGGACGGGGGCTACTATGGCTACACCTTC
>NA|TRBJ2-5|many|TRBV12-3/TRBV12-4
CASSPSRRETQYF
TGTGCCAGCAGTCCCTCGCGGAGAGAGACCCAGTACTTC
>NA|TRBJ2-4|NA|TRBV25-1
CASSDAGTLAKNIQYF
TGTGCCAGCAGTGATGCGGGGACCTTGGCCAAAAACATTCAGTACTTC
>TRBD1|TRBJ2-5|NA|TRBV6-2/TRBV6-3
CASSSPTGGQETQYF
TGTGCCAGCAGTTCCCCGACAGGGGGCCAAGAGACCCAGTACTTC
>NA|TRBJ1-2|few|TRBV2
CASTQGLGYTF
TGTGCCAGCACCCAGGGTCTTGGCTACACCTTC
>NA|TRBJ2-3|NA|TRBV7-9
CASTSGKRSSTDTQYF
TGTGCCAGCACCTCTGGGAAGCGGAGTAGCACAGATACGCAGTATTTT
>TRBD2|TRBJ2-1|few|TRBV7-3
CASTMGLAGNNEQFF
TGTGCCAGCACCATGGGACTAGCGGGCAACAATGAGCAGTTCTTC
>NA|TRBJ2-5|NA|TRBV7-3
CASSLTSFSEETQYF
TGTGCCAGCAGCTTAACGTCTTTTAGCGAAGAGACCCAGTACTTC
>NA|TRBJ2-1|NA|TRBV7-9
CASSSWTNNEQFF
TGTGCCAGCAGCTCCTGGACCAACAATGAGCAGTTCTTC
>NA|TRBJ2-1|NA|TRBV5-1
CASSFSGGLGGEQFF
TGCGCCAGCAGCTTCTCCGGGGGGCTCGGGGGTGAGCAGTTCTTC
>NA|TRBJ1-5|NA|TRBV6-1
CASSEALGGQPQHF
TGTGCCAGCAGTGAAGCGTTAGGGGGGCAGCCCCAGCATTTT
>NA|TRBJ2-5|NA|TRBV10-3
CAISEGRLEETQYF
TGTGCCATCAGTGAAGGAAGGTTAGAAGAGACCCAGTACTTC
>NA|TRBJ1-4|few|TRBV20-1
CSASRTNEKLFF
TGCAGTGCTAGCCGGACTAATGAAAAACTGTTTTTT
>TRBD1|TRBJ1-5|NA|TRBV24-1
CATMDGQGRNQPQHF
TGTGCCACTATGGACGGACAGGGACGCAATCAGCCCCAGCATTTT
>NA|TRBJ2-2|NA|TRBV5-1
CASSLPDSSGTGELFF
TGCGCCAGCAGCTTGCCCGACAGCTCGGGCACCGGGGAGCTGTTTTTT
>TRBD1|TRBJ2-1|NA|TRBV27
CASSLRDRGFDEQFF
TGTGCCAGCAGTTTGAGGGACAGGGGTTTCGATGAGCAGTTCTTC
>NA|TRBJ1-5|NA|TRBV29-1
CSVVGTPGQPQHF
TGCAGCGTTGTGGGGACCCCGGGCCAGCCCCAGCATTTT
>NA|TRBJ1-2|NA|TRBV29-1
CSVGRGKGDYTF
TGCAGCGTCGGCCGGGGAAAGGGGGACTACACCTTC
>TRBD1|TRBJ2-7|NA|TRBV7-9
CASTSSGTVYEQYF
TGTGCCAGCACCTCCTCAGGGACAGTCTACGAGCAGTACTTC
>NA|TRBJ2-5|NA|TRBV20-1
CSVPGQGETQYF
TGCAGTGTTCCAGGGCAGGGAGAGACCCAGTACTTC
>NA|TRBJ2-1|NA|TRBV20-1
CSASDDREGEQFF
TGCAGTGCTAGCGACGACAGGGAGGGTGAGCAGTTCTTC
>TRBD1|TRBJ2-2|NA|TRBV2
CASSPRQGGAGELFF
TGTGCCAGCAGCCCTAGACAGGGTGGTGCCGGGGAGCTGTTTTTT
>NA|TRBJ2-1|NA|TRBV7-2
CASSFKTEQFF
TGTGCCAGCAGCTTCAAGACCGAGCAGTTCTTC
>TRBD2|TRBJ2-1|many|TRBV12-3/TRBV12-4
CASTPGSGWGNEQFF
TGTGCCAGCACTCCCGGTAGCGGGTGGGGCAATGAGCAGTTCTTC
>NA|TRBJ1-5|NA|TRBV28
CASSATLGNNQPQHF
TGTGCCAGCAGTGCAACGTTGGGTAACAATCAGCCCCAGCATTTT
>NA|TRBJ2-5|few|TRBV27
CASSPRDWQETQYF
TGTGCCAGCAGTCCACGGGACTGGCAAGAGACCCAGTACTTC